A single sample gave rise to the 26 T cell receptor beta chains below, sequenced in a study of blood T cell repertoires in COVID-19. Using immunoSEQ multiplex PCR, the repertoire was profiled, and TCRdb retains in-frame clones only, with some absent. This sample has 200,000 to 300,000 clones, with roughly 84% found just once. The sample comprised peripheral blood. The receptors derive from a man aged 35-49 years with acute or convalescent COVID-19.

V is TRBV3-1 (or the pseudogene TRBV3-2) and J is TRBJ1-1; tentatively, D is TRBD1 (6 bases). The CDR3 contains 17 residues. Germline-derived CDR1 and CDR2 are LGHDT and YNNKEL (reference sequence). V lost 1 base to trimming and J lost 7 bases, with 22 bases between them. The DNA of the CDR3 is TGTGCCAGCAGCCAAGGTGGGGGCCAATCTCGAAAGCGTGAAGCTTTCTTT. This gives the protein CASSQGGGQSRKREAFF.

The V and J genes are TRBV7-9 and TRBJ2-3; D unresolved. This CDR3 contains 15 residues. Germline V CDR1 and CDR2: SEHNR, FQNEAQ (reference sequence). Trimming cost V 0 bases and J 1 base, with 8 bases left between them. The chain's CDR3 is CASSLAVSGTDTQYF. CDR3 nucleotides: TGTGCCAGCAGCTTAGCTGTCTCTGGCACAGATACGCAGTATTTT.

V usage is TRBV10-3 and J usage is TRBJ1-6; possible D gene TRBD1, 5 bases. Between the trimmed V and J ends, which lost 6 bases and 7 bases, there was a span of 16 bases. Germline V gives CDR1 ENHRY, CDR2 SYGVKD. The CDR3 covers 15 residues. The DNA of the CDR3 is TGTGCCATCAGGCCCCAGGGTGGCGACAATTCACCCCTCCACTTT. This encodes CAIRPQGGDNSPLHF.

CDR3 amino acids: CASSRRTSGLPNEQFF. The CDR3 region has the DNA TGTGCCAGCAGCCGTAGAACTAGCGGCCTGCCCAATGAGCAGTTCTTC. The rearrangement links TRBV3-1 (or the pseudogene TRBV3-2) to TRBJ2-1; 8 positions match TRBD2. V lost 4 bases to trimming and J lost 6 bases; unmatched junction nucleotides: 11. The V gene's germline CDR1 is LGHDT and CDR2 YNNKEL (reference sequence). The CDR3 is 16 residues long.

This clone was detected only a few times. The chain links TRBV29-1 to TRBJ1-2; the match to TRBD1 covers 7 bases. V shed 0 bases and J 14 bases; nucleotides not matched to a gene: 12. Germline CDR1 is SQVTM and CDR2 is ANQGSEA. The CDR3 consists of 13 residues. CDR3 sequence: CSVEDHEGAARTF. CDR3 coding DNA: TGCAGCGTTGAAGATCATGAGGGGGCGGCCCGTACCTTC.

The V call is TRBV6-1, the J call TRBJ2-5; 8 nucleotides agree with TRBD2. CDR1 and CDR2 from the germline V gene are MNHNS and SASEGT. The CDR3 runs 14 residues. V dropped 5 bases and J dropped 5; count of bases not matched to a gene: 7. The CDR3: CASSNQGLGETQYF. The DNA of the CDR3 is TGTGCCAGCAGTAATCAGGGACTAGGCGAGACCCAGTACTTC.

CDR3 DNA: TGTGCCAGCAGCGTGGACCCGGGGAGGACTGAAGCTTTCTTT. It translates to CASSVDPGRTEAFF. The chain is built from TRBV6-5 and TRBJ1-1; D uncertain. V lost 6 bases, J lost 5 bases, and 16 bases lay in between. The CDR3 runs to 14 residues. CDR1 and CDR2 from the germline V gene are MNHEY and SVGAGI.

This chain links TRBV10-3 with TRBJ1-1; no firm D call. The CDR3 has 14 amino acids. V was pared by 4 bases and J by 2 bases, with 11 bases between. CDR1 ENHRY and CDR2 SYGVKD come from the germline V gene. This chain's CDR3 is CAISGGSRNTEAFF. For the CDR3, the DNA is TGTGCCATCAGTGGTGGGAGTAGAAACACTGAAGCTTTCTTT.

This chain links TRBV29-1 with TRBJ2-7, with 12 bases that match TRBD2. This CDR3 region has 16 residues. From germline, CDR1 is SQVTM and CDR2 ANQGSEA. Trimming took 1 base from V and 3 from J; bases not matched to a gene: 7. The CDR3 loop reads CSVEGRGLAGSYEQYF. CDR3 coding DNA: TGCAGCGTTGAAGGGCGCGGACTAGCGGGGAGCTACGAGCAGTACTTC.

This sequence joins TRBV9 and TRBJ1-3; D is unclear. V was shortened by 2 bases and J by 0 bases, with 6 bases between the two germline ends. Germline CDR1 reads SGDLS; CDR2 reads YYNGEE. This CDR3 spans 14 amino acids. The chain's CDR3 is CASSVGNSGNTIYF. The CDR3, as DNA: TGTGCCAGCAGCGTCGGGAACTCTGGAAACACCATATATTTT.

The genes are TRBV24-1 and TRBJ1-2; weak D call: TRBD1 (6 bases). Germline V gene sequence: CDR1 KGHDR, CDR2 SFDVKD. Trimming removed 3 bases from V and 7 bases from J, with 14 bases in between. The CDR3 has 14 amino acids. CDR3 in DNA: TGTGCCACCAGTGATAGTACAGGGCTGGGTGGCTACACCTTC. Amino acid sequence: CATSDSTGLGGYTF.

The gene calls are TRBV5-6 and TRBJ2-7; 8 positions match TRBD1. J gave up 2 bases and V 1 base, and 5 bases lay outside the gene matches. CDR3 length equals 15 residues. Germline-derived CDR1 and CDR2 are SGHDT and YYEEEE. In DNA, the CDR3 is TGTGCCAGCAGCTTGTTGGGGACAGGAGCCTACGAGCAGTACTTC. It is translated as CASSLLGTGAYEQYF.

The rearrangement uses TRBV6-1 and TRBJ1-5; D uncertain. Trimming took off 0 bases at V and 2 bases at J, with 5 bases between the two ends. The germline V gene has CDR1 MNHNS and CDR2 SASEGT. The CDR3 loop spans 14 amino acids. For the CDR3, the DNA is TGTGCCAGCAGTGAAGCTAATCGCAATCAGCCCCAGCATTTT. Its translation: CASSEANRNQPQHF.

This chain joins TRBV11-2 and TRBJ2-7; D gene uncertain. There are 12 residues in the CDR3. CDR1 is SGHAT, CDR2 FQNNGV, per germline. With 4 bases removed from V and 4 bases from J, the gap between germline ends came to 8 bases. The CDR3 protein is CASSSQFYEQYF. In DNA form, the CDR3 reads TGTGCCAGCAGCTCCCAATTTTACGAGCAGTACTTC.

The CDR3 is CASSPLDRTDTQYF. CDR3 DNA sequence: TGTGCCAGCAGCCCCCTAGATAGAACAGATACGCAGTATTTT. This chain connects TRBV3-1 (or the pseudogene TRBV3-2) to TRBJ2-3; D unresolved. Trimming pared 4 bases from V and 3 bases from J, leaving 11 bases between. From germline, CDR1 is LGHDT and CDR2 YNNKEL (reference sequence). CDR3 length equals 14 residues.

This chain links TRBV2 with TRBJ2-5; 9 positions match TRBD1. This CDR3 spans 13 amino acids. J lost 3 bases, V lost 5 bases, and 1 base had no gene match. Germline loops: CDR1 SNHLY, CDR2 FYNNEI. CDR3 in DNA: TGTGCCAGCAGTTGGGACAGGGAAGAGACCCAGTACTTC. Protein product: CASSWDREETQYF.

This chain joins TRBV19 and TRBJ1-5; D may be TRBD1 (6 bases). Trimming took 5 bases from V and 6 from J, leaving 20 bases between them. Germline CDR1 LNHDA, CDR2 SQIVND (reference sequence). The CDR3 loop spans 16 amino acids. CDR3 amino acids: CASSPVGQRKSQPQHF. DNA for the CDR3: TGTGCCAGTAGTCCCGTCGGACAGCGGAAGAGTCAGCCCCAGCATTTT.

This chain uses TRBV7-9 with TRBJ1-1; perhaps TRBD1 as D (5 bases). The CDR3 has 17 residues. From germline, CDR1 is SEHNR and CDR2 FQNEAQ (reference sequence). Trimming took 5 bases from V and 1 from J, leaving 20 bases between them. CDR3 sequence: CASSRSLGEAANTEAFF. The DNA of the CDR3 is TGTGCCAGCAGCCGTTCATTAGGGGAGGCGGCGAACACTGAAGCTTTCTTT.

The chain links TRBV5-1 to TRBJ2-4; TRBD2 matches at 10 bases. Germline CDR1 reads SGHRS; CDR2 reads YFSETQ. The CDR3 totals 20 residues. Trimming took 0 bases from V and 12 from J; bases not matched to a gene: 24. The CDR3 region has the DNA TGCGCCAGCAGCTTGGTCTTGGCTAGCGGGAGTCAGATGCCGGTTTCGACTCAGTACTTC. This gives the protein CASSLVLASGSQMPVSTQYF.

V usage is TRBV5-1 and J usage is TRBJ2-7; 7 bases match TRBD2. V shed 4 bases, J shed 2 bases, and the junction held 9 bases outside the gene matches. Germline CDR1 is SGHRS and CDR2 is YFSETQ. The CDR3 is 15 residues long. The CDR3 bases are TGCGCCAGCAGCGAAAGCGGGATCCCTACCTACGAGCAGTACTTC. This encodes CASSESGIPTYEQYF.

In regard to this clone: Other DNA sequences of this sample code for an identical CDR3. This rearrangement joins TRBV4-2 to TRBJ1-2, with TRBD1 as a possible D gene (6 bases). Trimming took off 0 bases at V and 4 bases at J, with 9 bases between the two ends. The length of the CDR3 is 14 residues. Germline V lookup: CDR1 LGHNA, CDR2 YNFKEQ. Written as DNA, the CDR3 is TGTGCCAGCAGCCAAGATTACAGGGTCTATGGCTACACCTTC. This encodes CASSQDYRVYGYTF.

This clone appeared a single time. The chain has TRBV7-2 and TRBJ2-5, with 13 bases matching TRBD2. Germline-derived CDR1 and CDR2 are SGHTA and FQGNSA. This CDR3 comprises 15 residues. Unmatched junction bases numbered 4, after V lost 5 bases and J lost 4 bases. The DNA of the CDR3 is TGTGCCAGCAGCCCGGGACTAGCGGGGACAGAGACCCAGTACTTC. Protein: CASSPGLAGTETQYF.

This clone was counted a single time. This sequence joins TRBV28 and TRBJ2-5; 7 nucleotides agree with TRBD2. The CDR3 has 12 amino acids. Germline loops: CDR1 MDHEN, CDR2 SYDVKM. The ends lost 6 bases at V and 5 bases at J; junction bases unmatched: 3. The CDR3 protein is CASSARGETQYF. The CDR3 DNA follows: TGTGCCAGCAGCGCGCGGGGGGAGACCCAGTACTTC.

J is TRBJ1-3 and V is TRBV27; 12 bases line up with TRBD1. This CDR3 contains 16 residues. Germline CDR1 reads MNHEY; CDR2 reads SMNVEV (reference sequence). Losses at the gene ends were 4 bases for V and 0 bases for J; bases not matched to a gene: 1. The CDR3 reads CASSSGQGASGNTIYF. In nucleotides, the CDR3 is TGTGCCAGCAGTTCGGGACAGGGGGCCTCTGGAAACACCATATATTTT.

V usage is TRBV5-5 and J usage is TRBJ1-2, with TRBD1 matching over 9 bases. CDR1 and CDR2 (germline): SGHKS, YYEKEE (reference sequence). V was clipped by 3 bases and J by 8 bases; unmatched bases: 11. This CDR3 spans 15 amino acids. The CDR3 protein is CASSSNTGGSRGYTF. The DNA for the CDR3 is TGTGCCAGCAGCTCGAACACAGGGGGCTCAAGGGGCTACACCTTC.

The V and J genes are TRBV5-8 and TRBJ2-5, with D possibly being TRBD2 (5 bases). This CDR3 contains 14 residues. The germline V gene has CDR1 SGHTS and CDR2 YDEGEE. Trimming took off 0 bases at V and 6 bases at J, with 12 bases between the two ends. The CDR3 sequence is CASSLAGIKKTQYF. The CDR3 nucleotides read TGTGCCAGCAGCTTGGCCGGGATCAAGAAGACCCAGTACTTC.